A selection of T cell receptor beta chains follows, all from one sample in a study of response to subunit inactivated influenza vaccine. TCRdb independently ran MiXCR on the RT-PCR reads; one entry per CDR3 protein. This sample has about 530,000 distinct CDR3 sequences, with 10% to 15% found just once. The specimen was PBMCs from blood, collected 45 days after vaccination. These TCRs come from a man between 45 and 60 years old who received an inactivated influenza vaccine. CDR3s include the opening cysteine and the closing phenylalanine or tryptophan.

V gene: TRBV20-1; CDR3 protein: CSARLGTRNEQFF
V gene: TRBV20-1; CDR3 protein: CSARIPSGRETQYF
V gene: TRBV5-1; CDR3 protein: CASRVGVSSTDTQYF
V gene: TRBV7-3; CDR3 protein: CASRLRGVSSYNEQFF
V gene: TRBV20-1; CDR3 protein: CSARDWAGTDEQFF
V gene: TRBV20-1; CDR3 protein: CSARDTTAREAFF
V gene: TRBV12-3/TRBV12-4; CDR3 protein: CASTTPGGNTIYF
V gene: TRBV11-1; CDR3 protein: CASSRPEGVAGWTDTQYF
V gene: TRBV28; CDR3 protein: CASSPGTEPYGYTF
V gene: TRBV12-3/TRBV12-4; CDR3 protein: CASSEGQVNEQFF
V gene: TRBV4-1; CDR3 protein: CASSQGEQGGGTDTQYF
V gene: TRBV29-1; CDR3 protein: CSVLRAGAQYEQYF
V gene: TRBV9; CDR3 protein: CASSVDGLAYEQYF
V gene: TRBV6-2/TRBV6-3; CDR3 protein: CASSYSSTSGIYNEQFF
V gene: TRBV24-1; CDR3 protein: CATSDFRDTDTQYF
V gene: TRBV6-5; CDR3 protein: CASSYSNDRALGEQYF